The 8 T cell receptor beta chains below come from one sample, sequenced in a study of blood T cell repertoires in COVID-19. Sequencing used immunoSEQ multiplex PCR; TCRdb keeps in-frame clones, though not all of them. This sample has about 290,000 clones, with approximately 80% found just once. The sample was peripheral blood. The receptor source for this set is a woman between 45 and 60 years old with active or convalescent COVID-19.

Worth noting for this clone: The junction differs from germline at one of its ends, possibly a read error. V usage is TRBV7-7 and J usage is TRBJ2-1; TRBD2 agrees at 12 bases. CDR1 SSHAT and CDR2 FNYEAQ come from the germline V gene (reference sequence). CDR3 length: 15 amino acids. This CDR3 is CASSSGTSGYNEQFF. CDR3 nucleotide sequence: TGTGCTAGCAGCTCCGGGACTAGCGGGTACAATGAGCAGTTCTTC.

The V call is TRBV5-1, the J call TRBJ2-2; 8 positions match TRBD2. The CDR3 loop spans 17 amino acids. The J segment lost 0 bases and the V segment lost 6 bases, leaving 10 bases of the junction unmatched. From germline, CDR1 is SGHRS and CDR2 YFSETQ. CDR3 in amino acids: CASTGTRGATNTGELFF. The CDR3 DNA follows: TGCGCCAGCACCGGGACTAGGGGGGCTACGAACACCGGGGAGCTGTTTTTT.

In its sample, this clone was seen a few times. This chain links TRBV11-1 with TRBJ1-1; 7 nucleotides agree with TRBD1. This CDR3 has 15 residues. Germline trimming cut 8 bases from V and 1 base from J; bases unmatched to any gene: 10. The germline CDR1 and CDR2 sequences are SGHAT and FQDESV (reference sequence). For the CDR3, the DNA is TGTGCCAGCGGCCGACAGGGAACAGGGAACACTGAAGCTTTCTTT. Its translation is CASGRQGTGNTEAFF.

The genes are TRBV19 and TRBJ1-2; TRBD1 matches at 7 bases. This CDR3 is built from 13 residues. With V trimmed by 4 bases and J by 6 bases, 5 bases remained unmatched. Germline V gene data show CDR1 as LNHDA and CDR2 as SQIVND (reference sequence). The CDR3 reads CASSNRDSDGYTF. Written as DNA, the CDR3 is TGTGCCAGTAGTAACCGGGACAGCGATGGCTACACCTTC.

The chain uses TRBV28 and TRBJ2-7; 9 positions match TRBD1. The germline V gene has CDR1 MDHEN and CDR2 SYDVKM. After removal of 2 bases from V and 1 base from J, the junction contained 6 bases not matched to a gene. The CDR3 has 16 residues. CDR3 residues: CASSLHTGTGSYEQYF. The DNA of the CDR3 is TGTGCCAGCAGTTTACACACCGGGACAGGGTCCTACGAGCAGTACTTC.

Only a few counts were recorded for this clone. The chain has TRBV7-3 and TRBJ1-2; weak D call: TRBD1 (6 bases). The CDR3 has 14 residues. CDR1 is SGHTA and CDR2 is FQGTGA in the germline V gene. The V gene lost 10 bases and the J gene lost 0 bases, with 15 bases spanning the gap. The CDR3 DNA sequence: TGTGCCATAAACACGAGGGACACTAACTATGGCTACACCTTC. Amino acids: CAINTRDTNYGYTF.

This chain connects TRBV5-1 to TRBJ1-5; TRBD1 is a possible D gene (5 bases). Trimming took 0 bases from V and 7 from J, leaving 8 bases between them. Germline CDR1 reads SGHRS; CDR2 reads YFSETQ. The CDR3 has 13 amino acids. The CDR3 DNA sequence: TGCGCCAGCAGCTTGGAGGGGCCGCAGCCCCAGCATTTT. Its protein product is CASSLEGPQPQHF.

The rearrangement links TRBV10-1 to TRBJ2-7, with TRBD2 as a possible D gene (5 bases). Trimming pared 6 bases from V and 0 bases from J, leaving 12 bases between. CDR1 and CDR2 (germline): WNHNN, SYGVQD (reference sequence). The CDR3 sequence is 14 residues long. The CDR3 protein is CASSAAASSYEQYF. CDR3 coding DNA: TGCGCCAGCAGCGCAGCGGCGAGCTCCTACGAGCAGTACTTC.